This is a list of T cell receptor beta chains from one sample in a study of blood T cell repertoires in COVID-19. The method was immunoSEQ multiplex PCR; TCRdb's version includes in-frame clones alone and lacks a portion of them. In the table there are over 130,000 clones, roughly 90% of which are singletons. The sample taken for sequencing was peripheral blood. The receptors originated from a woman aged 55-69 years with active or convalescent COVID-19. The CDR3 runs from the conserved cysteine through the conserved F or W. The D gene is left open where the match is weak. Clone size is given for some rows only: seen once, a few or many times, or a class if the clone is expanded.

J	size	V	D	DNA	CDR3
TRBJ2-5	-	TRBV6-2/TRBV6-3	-	TGTGCCAGCAGTCCCACGGGACTCCGCACTGAAGAGACCCAGTACTTC	CASSPTGLRTEETQYF
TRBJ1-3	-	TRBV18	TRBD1	TGTGCCAGCTCACCAGTAGGGGGCGCCTCTGGAAACACCATATATTTT	CASSPVGGASGNTIYF
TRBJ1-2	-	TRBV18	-	TGTGCCAGCTCATCGGACACCATCTATGGCTACACCTTC	CASSSDTIYGYTF
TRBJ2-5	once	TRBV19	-	TGTGCCAGTAGTACCCCCTCCGGACAGGGAGGGGAGACCCAGTACTTC	CASSTPSGQGGETQYF
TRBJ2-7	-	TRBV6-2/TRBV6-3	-	TGTGCCAGCAGTTATCTCCAGGGTGTCTACGAGCAGTACTTC	CASSYLQGVYEQYF
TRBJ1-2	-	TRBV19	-	TGTGCCAGTAGTCATCAGGGTTTGGACTATGGCTACACCTTC	CASSHQGLDYGYTF
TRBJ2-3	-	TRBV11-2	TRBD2	TGTGCCAGCAGCTCTGGGGCGGGGGGGCCCACAGATACGCAGTATTTT	CASSSGAGGPTDTQYF
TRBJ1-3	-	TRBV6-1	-	TGTGCCAGCAGTGAATCCGTGGGCCCTGGAAACACCATATATTTT	CASSESVGPGNTIYF
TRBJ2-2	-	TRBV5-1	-	TGCGCCAGCAGCGGACATGAAAACACCGGGGAGCTGTTTTTT	CASSGHENTGELFF
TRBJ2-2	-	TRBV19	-	TGTGCCAGTAGTAATTTAGCCAGCGGGGAGCTGTTTTTT	CASSNLASGELFF
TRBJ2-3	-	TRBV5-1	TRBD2	TGCGCCAGCAGCTTGGTAGCGGGAACGGATACGCAGTATTTT	CASSLVAGTDTQYF
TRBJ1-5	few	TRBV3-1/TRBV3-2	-	TGTGCCAGTGCGAAGTCGTCTTATCAGCCCCAGCATTTT	CASAKSSYQPQHF
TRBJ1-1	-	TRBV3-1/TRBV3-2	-	TGTGCCAGCAGCCAGCAGGAGGACACTGAAGCTTTCTTT	CASSQQEDTEAFF
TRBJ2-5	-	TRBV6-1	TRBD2	TGTGCCAGCAGTGACGTGGGACTAGTGGGCGAGACCCAGTACTTC	CASSDVGLVGETQYF
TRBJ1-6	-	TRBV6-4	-	TGTGCCAGCAGTGAGACAGTGGGGGCAAATTCACCCCTCCACTTT	CASSETVGANSPLHF
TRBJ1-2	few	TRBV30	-	TGTGCCTCCCCTGCGGGACGCATAAGCCGGGGCTACACCTTC	CASPAGRISRGYTF
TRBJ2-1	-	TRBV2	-	TGTGCCAGCTCCGGACAGAGCTCCTACAATGAGCAGTTCTTC	CASSGQSSYNEQFF
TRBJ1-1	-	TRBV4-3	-	TGCGCCAGCAGCCAAACGGTGAACACTGAAGCTTTCTTT	CASSQTVNTEAFF
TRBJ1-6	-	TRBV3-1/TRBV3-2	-	TGTGCCAGCAGCGCAGCAGGGGTGGAAAATTCACCCCTCCACTTT	CASSAAGVENSPLHF